This T cell receptor beta chain emerged from a study of early T cells in non-severe SARS-CoV-2 infection. A single record per CDR3 protein comes from TCRdb applying MiXCR to the 5' RACE reads. Here the sample spans 85,000 to 100,000 distinct CDR3 sequences, around 17% being singletons. This clonotype was observed a few times. Germline loops: CDR1 MNHEY, CDR2 SMNVEV (reference sequence). The CDR3 length is 14 residues. V shed 6 bases and J shed 6 bases, with 18 bases lying between them. The rearrangement links TRBV27 to TRBJ2-7; TRBD2 is a possible D gene (5 bases). This clonotype was sampled from an adult who was a healthcare worker with PCR-confirmed SARS-CoV-2 infection or an uninfected control (not recorded which). The sequenced material came from whole blood. The CDR3 DNA reads as TGTGCCAGCAGCCCAATCAATCGGGGTAGCGAGCAGTACTTC. The encoded protein is CASSPINRGSEQYF.